The 21 T cell receptor beta chains below were found in one sample sequenced in a study of vaccination and CD4 T cells after COVID-19. Treatment given: approximately 10-day PBMC culture with coronavirus spike peptide pools or control peptides (ViraFEST assay). Their cognate antigens are unknown. Cultured CD4+ T-cell DNA underwent Oncomine TCR Beta short-read sequencing. MiXCR, applied by TCRdb to the PCR reads, yields one record per CDR3 protein. The sample shows thousands of distinct CDR3 sequences, around 71% of them seen only once. Sequencing used CD4+ T cells from blood, cultured in vitro. These receptor sequences come from a human donor who had recovered from COVID-19.

The chain recombines TRBV20-1 with TRBJ2-3; 12 nucleotides match TRBD2. The V segment lost 6 bases and the J segment 1 base; nucleotides outside the gene matches: 23. Germline V gene data show CDR1 as DFQATT and CDR2 as SNEGSKA (reference sequence). The CDR3 consists of 21 residues. The CDR3 DNA is TGCAGTGCCCCGGTACTAGCGGGGGGAGAAGGAGCCCCGGAGGGCACAGATACGCAGTATTTT. Translated: CSAPVLAGGEGAPEGTDTQYF.

This clonotype is a singleton in its sample. V is TRBV6-1 and J is TRBJ1-4; no clear D gene. Germline CDR1 and CDR2: MNHNS and SASEGT. The CDR3 extends over 15 amino acids. Between the trimmed V and J ends, which lost 3 bases and 12 bases, there was a span of 20 bases. The CDR3 here is CASSERDAGVDELFF. CDR3 DNA sequence: TGTGCCAGCAGTGAGAGAGATGCCGGGGTAGATGAACTGTTTTTT.

The chain uses TRBV6-1 and TRBJ2-2, with D unresolved. Germline V gene data show CDR1 as MNHNS and CDR2 as SASEGT. Trimming took 6 bases from V and 2 from J, leaving 10 bases between them. The CDR3 spans 14 residues. The CDR3 DNA reads TGTGCCAGCAGGTCAGCCCTCAACACCGGGGAGCTGTTTTTT. Amino acid sequence: CASRSALNTGELFF.

The chain uses TRBV7-9 and TRBJ1-1; D not resolved. This CDR3 has 14 residues. Trimming cost V 2 bases and J 0 bases, with 7 bases left between them. CDR1 SEHNR and CDR2 FQNEAQ come from the germline V gene (reference sequence). The CDR3 sequence: CASSLLGLNTEAFF. DNA of the CDR3: TGTGCCAGCAGCTTATTAGGCCTGAACACTGAAGCTTTCTTT.

This rearrangement joins TRBV30 to TRBJ1-3; D gene uncertain. Per the germline V gene, CDR1 is GTSNPN and CDR2 is SVGIG (reference sequence). The CDR3 has 15 amino acids. The V and J ends lost 3 bases and 2 bases respectively, with 14 bases between them. CDR3 amino acids: CAWSLVDRTGNTIYF. DNA of the CDR3: TGTGCCTGGAGCCTTGTAGATAGAACTGGAAACACCATATATTTT.

The chain combines TRBV6-1 with TRBJ1-1, with D possibly being TRBD1 (6 bases). The V and J ends lost 7 bases and 0 bases respectively, with 15 bases between them. Germline lookup yields CDR1 MNHNS and CDR2 SASEGT. This CDR3 spans 15 amino acids. The CDR3 nucleotides are TGTGCCAGCATCAAGGGGCAGGGGCTGAACACTGAAGCTTTCTTT. Its protein is CASIKGQGLNTEAFF.

This clonotype has just one count. The chain joins TRBV2 to TRBJ1-2; a possible D gene is TRBD1 (5 bases). CDR1 is SNHLY and CDR2 is FYNNEI in the germline V gene. Trimming removed 5 bases at V and 6 bases at J, with 16 bases between. The CDR3 has 14 residues. The CDR3 is CASSTGHKPNGYTF. The CDR3 DNA follows: TGTGCCAGCAGTACAGGACACAAACCCAATGGCTACACCTTC.

This clonotype is deemed large. The chain combines TRBV20-1 with TRBJ1-2, with 8 bases identical to TRBD1. The germline CDR1 and CDR2 sequences are DFQATT and SNEGSKA (reference sequence). The CDR3 covers 11 residues. In DNA, the CDR3 is TGCAAACCGGGACAGGACTATGGCTACACCTTC. Translating it yields CKPGQDYGYTF.

Comments on this clonotype: Germline and junction disagree at one end, which may indicate a read error. The chain carries TRBV27 and TRBJ1-6; D is unclear. CDR1 is MNHEY and CDR2 is SMNVEV in the germline V gene (reference sequence). CDR3 length: 14 residues. The CDR3 is CASRPGQYNSPPHF. The CDR3 nucleotides read TGTGCCAGCAGGCCCGGGCAGTATAATTCACCCCCCCACTTT.

This clonotype has just a few counts. The gene calls are TRBV18 and TRBJ1-6; unclear D gene. The CDR3 runs 14 residues. Germline-derived CDR1 and CDR2 are KGHSH and LQKENI. With 4 bases removed from V and 10 bases from J, the gap between germline ends came to 14 bases. In DNA form, the CDR3 reads TGTGCCAGCTCACTACAAAAGGTAGAGTCACCCCTCCACTTT. The encoded protein is CASSLQKVESPLHF.

This sequence joins TRBV2 and TRBJ1-2, with D unresolved. Germline loops: CDR1 SNHLY, CDR2 FYNNEI. V was cut by 2 bases and J by 4 bases, with 17 bases left in between. The CDR3 loop spans 16 amino acids. CDR3 DNA: TGTGCCAGCAGTGAACCCGTTGGGTATGGAAGCTATGGCTACACCTTC. Encoded protein: CASSEPVGYGSYGYTF.

In DNA form, the CDR3 reads TGCGCCAGCAGCCCCGGGACTGCCTATTACACCGGGGAGCTGTTTTTT. Its protein product is CASSPGTAYYTGELFF. The chain combines TRBV5-1 with TRBJ2-2, with D perhaps TRBD2 (6 bases). V was cut by 4 bases and J by 3 bases, with 16 bases left in between. CDR1 and CDR2 (germline): SGHRS, YFSETQ. The CDR3 spans 16 residues. Using reference TRBV5-1 and TRBJ2-2 for the parts outside the CDR3, the full variable domain is KAGVTQTPRYLIKTRGQQVTLSCSPISGHRSVSWYQQTPGQGLQFLFEYFSETQRNKGNFPGRFSGRQFSNSRSEMNVSTLELGDSALYLCASSPGTAYYTGELFFGEGSRLTVL.

The V and J genes are TRBV7-9 and TRBJ1-6; 7 nucleotides align to TRBD1. The CDR3 has 15 amino acids. CDR1 is SEHNR, CDR2 FQNEAQ, per germline (reference sequence). The V and J ends lost 5 bases and 9 bases, in that order; junction bases with no gene match: 10. CDR3 coding DNA: TGTGCCAGCAGCCCGCAGGGGGGGGGAATTTCACCCCTCCACTTT. This codes for CASSPQGGGISPLHF.

The chain carries TRBV27 and TRBJ1-2; D possibly corresponds to TRBD1 (6 bases). V dropped 8 bases and J dropped 4 bases, with 8 bases sitting between them. CDR1 is MNHEY and CDR2 is SMNVEV in the germline V gene (reference sequence). The CDR3 has 11 residues. DNA of the CDR3: TGTGCCAGCGGGGGCCCCTATGGCTACACCTTC. Translation: CASGGPYGYTF.

This chain connects TRBV20-1 to TRBJ2-1, with D possibly TRBD2 on 6 matching bases. Trimming left V 5 bases short and J 2 bases short, with 16 bases between. This CDR3 is built from 15 residues. CDR1 and CDR2 from the germline V gene are DFQATT and SNEGSKA (reference sequence). The CDR3 DNA is TGCAGTGCTTTAAAACCGGGACTTCCCTACAATGAGCAGTTCTTC. Its translation is CSALKPGLPYNEQFF.

The genes are TRBV19 and TRBJ1-5, with D maybe TRBD1 (6 bases). From germline, CDR1 is LNHDA and CDR2 SQIVND (reference sequence). The V gene lost 3 bases and the J gene lost 1 base, with 16 bases spanning the gap. This CDR3 contains 17 residues. The CDR3: CASSINKGRGSNQPQHF. The CDR3 coding sequence is TGTGCCAGTAGTATTAATAAAGGCAGGGGAAGCAATCAGCCCCAGCATTTT.

The chain has TRBV2 and TRBJ1-6; possible D gene TRBD1, 5 bases. The V gene's germline CDR1 is SNHLY and CDR2 FYNNEI. V dropped 6 bases and J dropped 5 bases, with 14 bases sitting between them. The CDR3 has 15 amino acids. The CDR3 DNA sequence: TGTGCCAGCAGCGCTCGTGGACAACATAATTCACCCCTCCACTTT. As protein: CASSARGQHNSPLHF.

The V call is TRBV6-2 or TRBV6-3, the J call TRBJ2-7; D unresolved. The V end was cut by 7 bases, the J end by 0 bases, with 13 bases between. In germline, CDR1 is MNHEY, CDR2 SVGEGT. The CDR3 covers 14 residues. CDR3 sequence reads: CASTDDFYSYEQYF. The CDR3 DNA follows: TGTGCCAGCACAGATGACTTTTACTCCTACGAGCAGTACTTC.

V is TRBV30 and J is TRBJ2-2; D not resolved. Germline values: CDR1 GTSNPN, CDR2 SVGIG (reference sequence). Trimming removed 2 bases at V and 5 bases at J, with 12 bases between. The CDR3 consists of 14 residues. The CDR3 region is CAWSQGTRTGELFF. The CDR3 bases are TGTGCCTGGAGTCAAGGCACTCGGACCGGGGAGCTGTTTTTT.

The chain joins TRBV19 to TRBJ1-2; 8 bases line up with TRBD1. After removal of 7 bases from V and 4 bases from J, the junction contained 11 bases not matched to a gene. Germline-derived CDR1 and CDR2 are LNHDA and SQIVND (reference sequence). The CDR3 is 15 amino acids. The CDR3 coding sequence is TGTGCCAGTACCCAAGACGGGACAGGAGCCTATGGCTACACCTTC. As protein: CASTQDGTGAYGYTF.

This clonotype is classed as medium-sized. The chain couples TRBV18 to TRBJ1-2; 7 bases fit TRBD1. Germline V gene data show CDR1 as KGHSH and CDR2 as LQKENI. Trimming cost V 3 bases and J 2 bases; bases outside gene matches: 9. The CDR3 runs to 16 residues. CDR3 protein: CASSPTAGQWNYGYTF. The CDR3 bases are TGTGCCAGCTCACCCACCGCGGGACAGTGGAACTATGGCTACACCTTC.